This T cell receptor (beta chain) was found in a study of blood T cell repertoires in COVID-19. The overall study: Specimens from acute and convalescent COVID-19 originated in the United States, Italy and Spain.

The CDR3 length is 14 residues. Germline lookup yields CDR1 MDHEN and CDR2 SYDVKM. Trimming cost V 3 bases and J 8 bases, with 16 bases left between them. Generated by immunoSEQ multiplex PCR, the TCRdb table keeps only in-frame clones and is missing some. The data show around 40,000 clones, over 75% seen once. The sequence came from a human donor in a cohort sampled during active COVID-19. The sequencing sample was made of peripheral blood. The rearrangement links TRBV28 to TRBJ1-2; D is possibly TRBD1 (5 bases). This chain's CDR3 is CASSFVIGGRGYTF. In DNA, the CDR3 is TGTGCCAGCAGTTTCGTCATCGGGGGGAGAGGCTACACCTTC.